A single sample gave rise to the 17 T cell receptor beta chains below, sequenced in a study of blood T cell repertoires in COVID-19. The method was immunoSEQ multiplex PCR; TCRdb's version includes in-frame clones alone and lacks a portion of them. The table has about 170,000 clones, roughly 93% seen once. Sequenced sample: peripheral blood. The receptor source for this set is a man in his late teens or twenties with COVID-19, enrolled during active disease.

This chain links TRBV10-1 with TRBJ1-5; D is perhaps TRBD1 (5 bases). The V end was cut by 9 bases, the J end by 5 bases, with 23 bases between. The CDR3 has 16 residues. The germline V gene has CDR1 WNHNN and CDR2 SYGVQD (reference sequence). CDR3 residues: CARGEVRTRVYQPQHF. CDR3 nucleotide sequence: TGCGCCAGAGGGGAGGTAAGGACACGGGTCTATCAGCCCCAGCATTTT.

The chain has TRBV9 and TRBJ2-1; D ambiguous. The CDR3 runs to 15 residues. The V gene lost 0 bases and the J gene lost 3 bases, with 10 bases spanning the gap. Germline values: CDR1 SGDLS, CDR2 YYNGEE. CDR3 loop: CASSVGGAHYNEQFF. CDR3 nucleotides: TGTGCCAGCAGCGTAGGCGGCGCGCACTACAATGAGCAGTTCTTC.

This chain uses TRBV19 with TRBJ2-3; possible D gene TRBD2, 7 bases. The CDR3 has 13 residues. V lost 5 bases and J lost 5, with 11 bases in between. Germline assignment: CDR1 LNHDA and CDR2 SQIVND (reference sequence). The CDR3 is CASSEGEGDTQYF. The CDR3 DNA follows: TGTGCCAGTAGTGAGGGGGAGGGAGATACGCAGTATTTT.

J is TRBJ1-6 and V is TRBV27; 8 bases fit TRBD1. The CDR3 runs 14 residues. Germline CDR1 is MNHEY and CDR2 is SMNVEV (reference sequence). The trim removed 4 bases at V and 7 bases at J, leaving 3 bases unmatched. CDR3 bases: TGTGCCAGCAGTTGGACAGGGTCAAATTCACCCCTCCACTTT. It is translated as CASSWTGSNSPLHF.

The rearrangement joins TRBV4-2 to TRBJ2-4; 7 bases are shared with TRBD1. In germline, CDR1 is LGHNA, CDR2 YNFKEQ. The ends lost 2 bases at V and 4 bases at J; junction bases unmatched: 2. The CDR3 totals 14 residues. The CDR3 nucleotides read TGTGCCAGCAGCCAAACAGGGGCGAAAAACATTCAGTACTTC. Protein sequence: CASSQTGAKNIQYF.

Only one count was recorded for this clone. The rearrangement links TRBV27 to TRBJ1-2, with D possibly matching TRBD1 (5 bases). V dropped 6 bases and J dropped 0 bases, with 14 bases sitting between them. CDR1 is MNHEY, CDR2 SMNVEV, per germline (reference sequence). The CDR3 runs to 15 residues. For the CDR3, the DNA is TGTGCCAGCAGATCCCCTGACAGAGCTAACTATGGCTACACCTTC. It yields the protein CASRSPDRANYGYTF.

The chain recombines TRBV28 with TRBJ1-5; D is perhaps TRBD1 (6 bases). The CDR3 loop spans 15 amino acids. CDR1 is MDHEN, CDR2 SYDVKM, per germline. V was clipped by 3 bases and J by 0 bases, with 9 bases between them. CDR3 residues: CASSLPGDSNQPQHF. CDR3 sequence (DNA): TGTGCCAGCAGTTTGCCAGGGGATAGCAATCAGCCCCAGCATTTT.

The chain joins TRBV4-1 to TRBJ2-1, with D possibly being TRBD1 (5 bases). V was trimmed by 3 bases and J by 0 bases, leaving 15 bases between them. The CDR3 runs to 17 residues. Germline values: CDR1 MGHRA, CDR2 YSYEKL. The CDR3 reads CASSQALDSLSYNEQFF. Here the CDR3 DNA reads TGCGCCAGCAGCCAGGCCCTCGACAGCCTCTCCTACAATGAGCAGTTCTTC.

V is TRBV25-1 and J is TRBJ1-1, with 7 bases fitting TRBD1. J was trimmed by 1 base and V by 6 bases; bases with no gene match: 2. The CDR3 loop spans 13 amino acids. Germline V gene data show CDR1 as MGHDK and CDR2 as SYGVNS. DNA of the CDR3: TGTGCCAGCAGAAGACAGGGGAACACTGAAGCTTTCTTT. Translating gives CASRRQGNTEAFF. Filled out from reference TRBV25-1 and TRBJ1-1, the complete variable domain reads EADIYQTPRYLVIGTGKKITLECSQTMGHDKMYWYQQDPGMELHLIHYSYGVNSTEKGDLSSESTVSRIRTEHFPLTLESARPSHTSQYLCASRRQGNTEAFFGQGTRLTVV.

The chain's CDR3 is CASSHLYSGTWYNEQFF. As DNA, the CDR3 is TGTGCCAGCAGCCATCTCTATAGCGGGACCTGGTACAATGAGCAGTTCTTC. V gene TRBV6-2 or TRBV6-3 combines with J gene TRBJ2-1, with 8 bases that match TRBD2. V shed 6 bases, J shed 4 bases, and the junction held 14 bases outside the gene matches. CDR3 length equals 17 residues. Germline CDR1 reads MNHEY; CDR2 reads SVGEGT.

This clone was observed a few times. Other DNA variants within this sample encode the same CDR3. The CDR3 sequence is CASSRQGPEQYF. CDR3 in DNA: TGTGCCAGCAGCCGACAGGGGCCCGAGCAGTACTTC. This chain connects TRBV5-6 to TRBJ2-7; 8 bases map to TRBD1. Germline V CDR1 and CDR2: SGHDT, YYEEEE. V was clipped by 4 bases and J by 6 bases; unmatched bases: 3. The CDR3 is made up of 12 amino acids.

V gene TRBV27 combines with J gene TRBJ2-2; possible D gene TRBD1, 6 bases. CDR1 is MNHEY, CDR2 SMNVEV, per germline (reference sequence). V was clipped by 3 bases and J by 1 base, with 9 bases between them. The CDR3 runs to 15 residues. CDR3 DNA sequence: TGTGCCAGCAGTTTTTTCAGGGGGAACACCGGGGAGCTGTTTTTT. Translation: CASSFFRGNTGELFF.

The rearrangement uses TRBV6-5 and TRBJ2-1; 13 bases align to TRBD2. There are 16 residues in the CDR3. V lost 4 bases, J lost 8 bases, and 8 bases stayed unmatched. Germline loops: CDR1 MNHEY, CDR2 SVGAGI. The CDR3 DNA reads TGTGCCAGCAGTTCACTAGCGGGAGGGTATAGCCATGAGCAGTTCTTC. Its translation: CASSSLAGGYSHEQFF.

This clone has only one observation. V usage is TRBV6-2 or TRBV6-3 and J usage is TRBJ1-2; TRBD1 might be the D (6 bases). Trimming left V 4 bases short and J 3 bases short, with 9 bases between. The CDR3 has 13 residues. Per the germline V gene, CDR1 is MNHEY and CDR2 is SVGEGT. CDR3 region: CASSLTGYYGYTF. DNA for the CDR3: TGTGCCAGCAGTTTGACAGGATACTATGGCTACACCTTC.

The chain joins TRBV7-2 to TRBJ2-3; 12 nucleotides line up with TRBD2. Trimming took 4 bases from V and 6 from J; bases not matched to a gene: 8. The CDR3 runs to 16 residues. The germline CDR1 and CDR2 sequences are SGHTA and FQGNSA. CDR3 residues: CASSSTLAGGGDTQYF. The DNA for the CDR3 is TGTGCCAGCAGCTCTACACTAGCGGGAGGAGGGGATACGCAGTATTTT. Filled out from reference TRBV7-2 and TRBJ2-3, the complete variable domain reads GAGVSQSPSNKVTEKGKDVELRCDPISGHTALYWYRQSLGQGLEFLIYFQGNSAPDKSGLPSDRFSAERTGGSVSTLTIQRTQQEDSAVYLCASSSTLAGGGDTQYFGPGTRLTVL.

This clone is labeled large. This same CDR3 is encoded by further DNA sequences in the sample. The chain joins TRBV6-6 to TRBJ2-7; D gene unclear. CDR1 and CDR2 (germline): MNHNY, SVGAGI (reference sequence). There are 13 residues in the CDR3. Trimming cost V 6 bases and J 2 bases, with 11 bases left between them. The CDR3 region is CASSLTGAYEQYF. The CDR3 DNA reads as TGTGCCAGCAGCTTGACCGGAGCCTACGAGCAGTACTTC.

J is TRBJ1-2 and V is TRBV6-5; D possibly corresponds to TRBD1 (6 bases). This CDR3 has 16 amino acids. Per germline, CDR1 MNHEY and CDR2 SVGAGI. Trimming shortened V by 0 bases and J by 7 bases, and 18 bases separated the two germline ends. CDR3 sequence: CASSYSPRGQGSGYTF. CDR3 nucleotides: TGTGCCAGCAGTTACTCCCCCCGTGGGCAGGGGTCTGGCTACACCTTC.